This T cell receptor (beta chain) derives from a study of T-cell reconstitution after alpha-beta-depleted transplantation in children. Points on this clonotype: Its specificity is not known.

Using unique molecular identifiers, the investigators prepared the TCRbeta library. TCRdb reprocessed the PCR reads via MiXCR and lists one record per CDR3 protein. The top ten hold under 30% of the sample, which has around 440,000 distinct CDR3 sequences, roughly 15% seen once. Notes on the study in general: Expanded clones from the graft, numbering several hundred, reportedly supplied alpha-beta T cells about two months after transplant.

The sequencing here drew on PBMCs, mostly from graft donor cells, taken 360 days after TCRalphabeta/CD19-depleted stem cell transplant. The clonotype was recovered from a boy under two years old who had a stem cell transplant for Wiskott-Aldrich syndrome, so the T cells may come from the graft donor.

CDR3 sequence: CASSFLLAGGTYEQYF. The CDR3 DNA sequence: TGTGCCAGCAGTTTCCTGCTAGCGGGGGGAACCTACGAGCAGTACTTC. This chain uses TRBV12-3 or TRBV12-4 with TRBJ2-7; TRBD2 matches 11 bases. This CDR3 spans 16 amino acids. Trimming removed 3 bases from V and 2 bases from J; junction bases left unmatched: 6.